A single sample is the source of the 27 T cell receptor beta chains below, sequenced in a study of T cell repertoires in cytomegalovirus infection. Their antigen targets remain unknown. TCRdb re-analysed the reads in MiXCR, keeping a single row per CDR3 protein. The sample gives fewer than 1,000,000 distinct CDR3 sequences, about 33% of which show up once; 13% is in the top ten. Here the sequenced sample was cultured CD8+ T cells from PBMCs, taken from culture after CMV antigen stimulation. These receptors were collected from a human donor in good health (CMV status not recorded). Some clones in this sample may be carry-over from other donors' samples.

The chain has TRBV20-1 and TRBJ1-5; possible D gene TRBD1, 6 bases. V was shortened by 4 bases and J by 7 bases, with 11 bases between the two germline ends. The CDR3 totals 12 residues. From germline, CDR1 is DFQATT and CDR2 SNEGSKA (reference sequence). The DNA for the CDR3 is TGCAGTGCTATAGGGGGTGGGCAGCCCCAGCATTTT. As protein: CSAIGGGQPQHF.

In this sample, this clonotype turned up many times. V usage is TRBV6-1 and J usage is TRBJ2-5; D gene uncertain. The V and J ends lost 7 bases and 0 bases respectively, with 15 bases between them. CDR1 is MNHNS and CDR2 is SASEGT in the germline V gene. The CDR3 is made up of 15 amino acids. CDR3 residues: CASTYRVWDQETQYF. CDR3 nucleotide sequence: TGTGCCAGCACATACCGGGTGTGGGACCAAGAGACCCAGTACTTC.

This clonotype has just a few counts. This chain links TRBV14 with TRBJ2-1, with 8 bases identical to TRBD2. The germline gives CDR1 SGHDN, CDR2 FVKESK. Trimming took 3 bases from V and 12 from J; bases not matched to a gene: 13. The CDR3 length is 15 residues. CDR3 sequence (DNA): TGTGCCAGCAGCCATAGGGCGGGGGGCCGTGGTGGGCAGTTCTTC. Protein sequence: CASSHRAGGRGGQFF.

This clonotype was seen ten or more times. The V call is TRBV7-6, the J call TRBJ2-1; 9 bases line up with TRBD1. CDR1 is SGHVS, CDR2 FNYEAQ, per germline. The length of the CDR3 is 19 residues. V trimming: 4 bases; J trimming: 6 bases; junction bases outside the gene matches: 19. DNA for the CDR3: TGTGCCAGCAGCTCCATCCGGACAGGGGAAGGGATAGGCGGCAATGAGCAGTTCTTC. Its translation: CASSSIRTGEGIGGNEQFF.

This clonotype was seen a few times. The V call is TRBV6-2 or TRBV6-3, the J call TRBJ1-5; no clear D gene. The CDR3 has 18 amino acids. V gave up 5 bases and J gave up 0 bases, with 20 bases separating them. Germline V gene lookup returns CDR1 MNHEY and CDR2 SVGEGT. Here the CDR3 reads CASSTRLTQALSNQPQHF. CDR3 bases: TGTGCCAGCAGTACCCGTCTGACCCAGGCCCTTAGCAATCAGCCCCAGCATTTT.

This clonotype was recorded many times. In DNA form, the CDR3 reads TGTGCCAGCAGCTTAGCAGGGGGGGTAGACTATGGCTACACCTTC. Protein: CASSLAGGVDYGYTF. The gene calls are TRBV7-2 and TRBJ1-2; possibly TRBD1 for D (6 bases). Germline lookup yields CDR1 SGHTA and CDR2 FQGNSA. Trimming left V 0 bases short and J 3 bases short, with 11 bases between. CDR3 length: 15 amino acids.

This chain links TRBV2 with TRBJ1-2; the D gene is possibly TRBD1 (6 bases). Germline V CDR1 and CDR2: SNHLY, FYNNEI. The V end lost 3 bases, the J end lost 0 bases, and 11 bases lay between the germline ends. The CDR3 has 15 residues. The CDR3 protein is CASSDSTGANYGYTF. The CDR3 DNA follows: TGTGCCAGCAGTGATTCGACAGGAGCTAACTATGGCTACACCTTC.

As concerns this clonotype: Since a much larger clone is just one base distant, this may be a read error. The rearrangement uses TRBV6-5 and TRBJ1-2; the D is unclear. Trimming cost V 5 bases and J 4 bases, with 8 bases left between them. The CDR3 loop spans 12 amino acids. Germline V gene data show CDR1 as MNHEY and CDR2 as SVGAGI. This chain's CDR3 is CASSPDIYGYTF. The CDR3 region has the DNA TGTGCCAGCAGTCCTGACATCTATGGCTACACCTTC.

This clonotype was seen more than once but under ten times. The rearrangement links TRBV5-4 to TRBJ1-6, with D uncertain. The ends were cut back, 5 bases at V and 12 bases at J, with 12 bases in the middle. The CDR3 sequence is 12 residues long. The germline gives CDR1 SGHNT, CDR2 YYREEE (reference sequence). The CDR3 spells CASSQGGLPLHF. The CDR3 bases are TGTGCCAGCAGTCAAGGAGGCCTACCCCTCCACTTT.

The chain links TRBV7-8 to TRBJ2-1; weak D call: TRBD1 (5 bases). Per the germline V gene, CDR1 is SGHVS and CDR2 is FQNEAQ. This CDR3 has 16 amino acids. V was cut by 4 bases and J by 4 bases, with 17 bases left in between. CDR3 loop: CASSSHTGSDYNEQFF. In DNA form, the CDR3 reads TGTGCCAGCAGCTCCCACACAGGTTCCGATTACAATGAGCAGTTCTTC.

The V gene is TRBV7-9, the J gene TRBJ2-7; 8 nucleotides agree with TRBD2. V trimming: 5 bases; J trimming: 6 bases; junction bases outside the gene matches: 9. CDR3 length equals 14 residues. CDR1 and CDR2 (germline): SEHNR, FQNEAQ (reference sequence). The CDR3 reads CASSPRGGLVEQYF. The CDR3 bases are TGTGCCAGCAGCCCCCGGGGGGGGTTAGTCGAGCAGTACTTC.

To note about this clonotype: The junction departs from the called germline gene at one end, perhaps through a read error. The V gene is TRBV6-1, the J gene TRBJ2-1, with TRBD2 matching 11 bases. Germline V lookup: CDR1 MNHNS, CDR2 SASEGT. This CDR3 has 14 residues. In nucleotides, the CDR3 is TGTGCCAGCACCTTGGTAGCGGGGGGGCATGTTGAGCTCTTC. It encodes CASTLVAGGHVELF.

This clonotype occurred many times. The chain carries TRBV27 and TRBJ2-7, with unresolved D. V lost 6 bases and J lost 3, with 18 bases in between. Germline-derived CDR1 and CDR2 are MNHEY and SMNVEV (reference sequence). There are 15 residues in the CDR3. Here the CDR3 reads CASSEANGLFYEQYF. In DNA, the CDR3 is TGTGCCAGCAGCGAAGCGAACGGTTTATTCTACGAGCAGTACTTC.

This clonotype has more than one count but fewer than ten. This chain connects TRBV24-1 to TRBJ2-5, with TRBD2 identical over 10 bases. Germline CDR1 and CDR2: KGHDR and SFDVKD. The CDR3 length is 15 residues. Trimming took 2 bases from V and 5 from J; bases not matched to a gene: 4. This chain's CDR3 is CATSDSQLAGETQYF. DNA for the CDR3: TGTGCCACCAGTGATTCCCAACTAGCGGGGGAGACCCAGTACTTC.

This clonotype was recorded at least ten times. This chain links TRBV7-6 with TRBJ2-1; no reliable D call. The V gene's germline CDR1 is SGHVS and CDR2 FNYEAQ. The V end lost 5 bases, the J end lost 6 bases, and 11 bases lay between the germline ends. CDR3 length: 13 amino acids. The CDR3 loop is CASSKASSNEQFF. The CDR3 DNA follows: TGTGCCAGCAGCAAAGCTAGTTCCAATGAGCAGTTCTTC.

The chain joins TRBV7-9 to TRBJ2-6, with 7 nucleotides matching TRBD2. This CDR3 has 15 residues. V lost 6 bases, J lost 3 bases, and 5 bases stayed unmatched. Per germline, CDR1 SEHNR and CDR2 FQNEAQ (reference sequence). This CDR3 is CASRVRGSGANVLTF. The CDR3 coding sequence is TGTGCCAGCAGGGTCCGCGGGAGTGGGGCCAACGTCCTGACTTTC.

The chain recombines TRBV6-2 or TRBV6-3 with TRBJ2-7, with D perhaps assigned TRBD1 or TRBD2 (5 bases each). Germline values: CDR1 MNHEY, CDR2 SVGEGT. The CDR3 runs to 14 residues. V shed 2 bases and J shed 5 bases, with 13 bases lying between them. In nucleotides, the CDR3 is TGTGCCAGCAGTTACCCCGGGACGCGCAACGAGCAGTACGTC. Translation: CASSYPGTRNEQYV.

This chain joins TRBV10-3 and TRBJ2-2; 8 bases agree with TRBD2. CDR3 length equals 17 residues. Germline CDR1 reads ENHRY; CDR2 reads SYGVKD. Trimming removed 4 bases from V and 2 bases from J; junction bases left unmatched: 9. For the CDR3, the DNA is TGTGCCATCAGTGTCCGTGGTGCGGGGGGAAACACCGGGGAGCTGTTTTTT. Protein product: CAISVRGAGGNTGELFF.

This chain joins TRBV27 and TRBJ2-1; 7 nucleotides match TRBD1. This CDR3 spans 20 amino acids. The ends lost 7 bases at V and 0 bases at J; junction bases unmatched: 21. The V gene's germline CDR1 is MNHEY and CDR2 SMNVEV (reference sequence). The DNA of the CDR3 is TGTGCCAGCAATCACCCCGGGTCCCGGGACAGCCGGAGCTCCTACAATGAGCAGTTCTTC. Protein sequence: CASNHPGSRDSRSSYNEQFF.

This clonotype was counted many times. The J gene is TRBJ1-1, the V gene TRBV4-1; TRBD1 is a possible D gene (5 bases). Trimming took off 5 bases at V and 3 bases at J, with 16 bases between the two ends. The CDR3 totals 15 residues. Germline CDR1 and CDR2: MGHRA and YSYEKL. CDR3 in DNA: TGCGCCAGCAGCTCAAGTCAGGGCTTTGACACTGAAGCTTTCTTT. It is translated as CASSSSQGFDTEAFF.

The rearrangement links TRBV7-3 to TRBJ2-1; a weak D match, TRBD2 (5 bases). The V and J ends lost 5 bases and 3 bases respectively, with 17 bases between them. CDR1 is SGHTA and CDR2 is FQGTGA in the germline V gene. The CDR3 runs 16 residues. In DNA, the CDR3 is TGTGCCAGCAGCCCAAAAACGGGATCTTTCTACAATGAGCAGTTCTTC. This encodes CASSPKTGSFYNEQFF.

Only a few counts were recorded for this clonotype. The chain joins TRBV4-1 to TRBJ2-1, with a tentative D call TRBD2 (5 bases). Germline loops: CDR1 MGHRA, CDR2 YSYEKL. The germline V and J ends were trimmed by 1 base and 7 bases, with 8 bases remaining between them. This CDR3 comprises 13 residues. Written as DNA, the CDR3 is TGCGCCAGCAGCCAAGCTCCGGGGAATGAGCAGTTCTTC. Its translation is CASSQAPGNEQFF.

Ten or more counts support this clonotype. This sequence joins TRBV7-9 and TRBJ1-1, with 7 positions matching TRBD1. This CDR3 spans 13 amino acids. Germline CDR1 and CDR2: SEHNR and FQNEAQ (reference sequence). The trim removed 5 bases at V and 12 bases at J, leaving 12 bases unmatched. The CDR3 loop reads CASSGSLSGGTFF. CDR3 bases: TGTGCCAGCAGCGGGTCTCTTTCAGGGGGAACTTTCTTT.

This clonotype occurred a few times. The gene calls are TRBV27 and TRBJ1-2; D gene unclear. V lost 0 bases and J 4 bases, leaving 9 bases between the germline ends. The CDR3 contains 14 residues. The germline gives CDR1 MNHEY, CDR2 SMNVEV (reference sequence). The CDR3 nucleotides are TGTGCCAGCAGTTTATCTGGCACCTTCTATGGCTACACCTTC. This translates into CASSLSGTFYGYTF.

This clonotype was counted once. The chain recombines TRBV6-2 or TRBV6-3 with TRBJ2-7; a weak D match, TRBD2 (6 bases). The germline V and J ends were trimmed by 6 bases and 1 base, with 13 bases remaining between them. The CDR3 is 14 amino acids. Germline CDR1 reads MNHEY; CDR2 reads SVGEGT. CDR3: CASSRPGLSYEQYV. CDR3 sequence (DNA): TGTGCCAGCAGCCGACCGGGACTTTCCTACGAGCAGTACGTC.

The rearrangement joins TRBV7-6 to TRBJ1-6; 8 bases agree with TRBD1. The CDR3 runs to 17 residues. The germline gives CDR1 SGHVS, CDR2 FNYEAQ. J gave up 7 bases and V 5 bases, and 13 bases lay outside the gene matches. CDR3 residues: CASSANPWTGQNSPLHF. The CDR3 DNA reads TGTGCCAGCAGCGCCAATCCTTGGACAGGGCAAAATTCACCCCTCCACTTT.

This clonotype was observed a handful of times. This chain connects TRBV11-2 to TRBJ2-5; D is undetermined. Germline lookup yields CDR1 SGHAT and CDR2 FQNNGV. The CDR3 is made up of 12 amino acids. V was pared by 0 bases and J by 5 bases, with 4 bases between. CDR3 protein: CASSLEMETQYF. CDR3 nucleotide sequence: TGTGCCAGCAGCTTAGAAATGGAGACCCAGTACTTC.